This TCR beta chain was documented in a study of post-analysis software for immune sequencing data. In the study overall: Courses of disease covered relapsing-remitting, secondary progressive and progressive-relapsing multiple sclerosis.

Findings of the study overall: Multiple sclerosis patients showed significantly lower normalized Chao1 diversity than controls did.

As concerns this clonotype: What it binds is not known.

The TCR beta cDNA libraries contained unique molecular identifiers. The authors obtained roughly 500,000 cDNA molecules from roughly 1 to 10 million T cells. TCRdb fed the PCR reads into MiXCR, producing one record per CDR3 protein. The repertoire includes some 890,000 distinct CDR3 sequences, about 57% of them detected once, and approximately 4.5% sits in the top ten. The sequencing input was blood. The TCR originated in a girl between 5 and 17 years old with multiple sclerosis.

The CDR3 loop is CASSLQVAGGTDTQYF. The CDR3 coding sequence is TGCGCCAGCAGCCTTCAGGTAGCGGGGGGCACAGATACGCAGTATTTT. The V gene is TRBV4-1, the J gene TRBJ2-3, with 9 bases lining up with TRBD2. The germline CDR1 and CDR2 sequences are MGHRA and YSYEKL. CDR3 length equals 16 residues. The ends lost 4 bases at V and 1 base at J; junction bases unmatched: 6.